This TCR beta chain was captured by sequencing in a study of cytomegalovirus exposure and HLA in healthy donors. As regards this clone: The antigen remains undetermined.

PCR employed 60 Vbeta and 13 Jbeta primers. Here immunoSEQ multiplex PCR was the method, and the copy in TCRdb shows in-frame clones only, minus some. The sample shows around 100,000 clones, roughly 80% of them seen only once. The study, taken as a whole, reports: The study listed 150 to 200 cytomegalovirus-associated TCR beta chains.

With 3 bases removed from V and 3 bases from J, the gap between germline ends came to 12 bases. The CDR3 runs 15 residues. Germline values: CDR1 LNHDA, CDR2 SQIVND (reference sequence). The chain joins TRBV19 to TRBJ1-5; D gene ambiguous. The sequenced sample was PBMCs. This receptor was obtained from a man aged 25-45 years in good health and CMV-seropositive. CDR3 loop: CASSIISGSNQPQHF. The CDR3, as DNA: TGTGCCAGTAGTATTATTTCAGGATCCAATCAGCCCCAGCATTTT.